Listed below are T cell receptor beta chains from one sample, sequenced in a study of beta chain features in type 1 diabetes. The method was immunoSEQ multiplex PCR; TCRdb's version includes in-frame clones alone and lacks a portion of them. The sample includes around 250,000 clones, 11% to 15% of them seen just once. Sequenced material: naive CD4+ T cells from blood. These receptors were obtained from a man aged 25-45 years with type 1 diabetes. Both conserved end residues are part of each CDR3. D genes are given only for firm matches. Part of the rows lack a size; the others show once, few, many or a class for expanded clones.

CDR3 protein: CASALAGRYEQYF
CDR3 DNA: TGTGCCAGCGCTTTGGCGGGGAGGTACGAGCAGTACTTC
D gene: NA
V gene: TRBV2
clone size: NA
J gene: TRBJ2-7

CDR3 protein: CASSPLAGGSDTQYF
CDR3 DNA: TGTGCCAGCAGCCCCTTGGCGGGGGGGTCAGATACGCAGTATTTT
D gene: TRBD2
V gene: TRBV4-2
clone size: few
J gene: TRBJ2-3

CDR3 protein: CASSGYGRAGGLTDTQYF
CDR3 DNA: TGTGCCAGCAGCGGTTATGGACGAGCGGGAGGGTTGACAGATACGCAGTATTTT
D gene: TRBD2
V gene: TRBV4-2
clone size: few
J gene: TRBJ2-3

CDR3 protein: CASRRAGGAWETQYF
CDR3 DNA: TGTGCCAGCAGACGAGCTGGGGGGGCGTGGGAGACCCAGTACTTC
D gene: NA
V gene: TRBV5-4
clone size: few
J gene: TRBJ2-5

CDR3 protein: CASGRVGGELFF
CDR3 DNA: TGTGCTAGTGGCCGCGTCGGCGGGGAGCTGTTTTTT
D gene: NA
V gene: TRBV12-5
clone size: few
J gene: TRBJ2-2

CDR3 protein: CSVGLGTVESDTQYF
CDR3 DNA: TGCAGCGTTGGACTTGGGACTGTAGAATCGGATACGCAGTATTTT
D gene: NA
V gene: TRBV29-1
clone size: NA
J gene: TRBJ2-3

CDR3 protein: CASSMDRGFGYTF
CDR3 DNA: TGTGCCAGTAGTATGGACAGGGGATTTGGCTACACCTTC
D gene: TRBD1
V gene: TRBV19
clone size: few
J gene: TRBJ1-2

CDR3 protein: CASSPTTGAIAGANVLTF
CDR3 DNA: TGTGCCAGCTCACCAACGACAGGGGCGATCGCTGGGGCCAACGTCCTGACTTTC
D gene: TRBD1
V gene: TRBV18
clone size: few
J gene: TRBJ2-6

CDR3 protein: CASSRGGELFF
CDR3 DNA: TGTGCCAGCAGCCGAGGGGGGGAGCTGTTTTTT
D gene: NA
V gene: TRBV4-2
clone size: NA
J gene: TRBJ2-2

CDR3 protein: CASSKTSGFSDTQYF
CDR3 DNA: TGTGCCAGCAGCAAGACTAGCGGGTTCTCAGATACGCAGTATTTT
D gene: TRBD2
V gene: TRBV9
clone size: few
J gene: TRBJ2-3

CDR3 protein: CASSRDRGTYEQYF
CDR3 DNA: TGTGCCAGCAGCCGGGACAGGGGGACCTACGAGCAGTACTTC
D gene: TRBD1
V gene: TRBV2
clone size: NA
J gene: TRBJ2-7

CDR3 protein: CASSLAFDSYEEQYF
CDR3 DNA: TGCGCCAGCAGCTTGGCCTTCGACAGCTACGAGGAGCAGTACTTC
D gene: NA
V gene: TRBV5-1
clone size: NA
J gene: TRBJ2-7

CDR3 protein: CASSQTSGRTDTQYF
CDR3 DNA: TGTGCCAGCAGTCAGACTAGCGGGAGAACAGATACGCAGTATTTT
D gene: TRBD2
V gene: TRBV9
clone size: NA
J gene: TRBJ2-3

CDR3 protein: CASSGGRGGTDTQYF
CDR3 DNA: TGCGCCAGCAGCGGCGGGAGAGGGGGCACAGATACGCAGTATTTT
D gene: TRBD2
V gene: TRBV5-1
clone size: few
J gene: TRBJ2-3

CDR3 protein: CASSDREVETQYF
CDR3 DNA: TGTGCCAGTTCAGACAGGGAGGTCGAGACCCAGTACTTC
D gene: NA
V gene: TRBV19
clone size: NA
J gene: TRBJ2-5

CDR3 protein: CALGNEQFF
CDR3 DNA: TGTGCCCTAGGCAATGAGCAGTTCTTC
D gene: NA
V gene: TRBV7-9
clone size: many
J gene: TRBJ2-1

CDR3 protein: CSVAYNPSGANVLTF
CDR3 DNA: TGCAGCGTTGCATACAACCCCTCTGGGGCCAACGTCCTGACTTTC
D gene: NA
V gene: TRBV29-1
clone size: NA
J gene: TRBJ2-6

CDR3 protein: CASSPLSGQTAKNIQYF
CDR3 DNA: TGTGCCAGCTCACCATTATCGGGACAAACAGCCAAAAACATTCAGTACTTC
D gene: NA
V gene: TRBV18
clone size: NA
J gene: TRBJ2-4

CDR3 protein: CASSHGQAGDTQYF
CDR3 DNA: TGTGCCAGCAGTCACGGACAGGCAGGTGATACGCAGTATTTT
D gene: TRBD1
V gene: TRBV6-5
clone size: few
J gene: TRBJ2-3

CDR3 protein: CASSPGRGETQYF
CDR3 DNA: TGTGCCAGCAGCCCCGGGAGGGGAGAGACCCAGTACTTC
D gene: TRBD2
V gene: TRBV6-5
clone size: NA
J gene: TRBJ2-5

CDR3 protein: CASSLEGGTGAQHF
CDR3 DNA: TGTGCCAGCAGCTTAGAAGGGGGTACCGGAGCCCAGCATTTT
D gene: NA
V gene: TRBV7-6
clone size: NA
J gene: TRBJ1-5

CDR3 protein: CASSTSTGAGVWTEAFF
CDR3 DNA: TGTGCCAGCAGCACCTCGACAGGGGCGGGGGTGTGGACTGAAGCTTTCTTT
D gene: TRBD1
V gene: TRBV5-4
clone size: NA
J gene: TRBJ1-1

CDR3 protein: CASSTGTAPDTQYF
CDR3 DNA: TGCGCCAGCAGCACCGGGACTGCCCCCGATACGCAGTATTTT
D gene: NA
V gene: TRBV5-1
clone size: NA
J gene: TRBJ2-3

CDR3 protein: CSVGEQGAYPNVLTF
CDR3 DNA: TGCAGCGTTGGGGAGCAGGGGGCATATCCCAACGTCCTGACTTTC
D gene: TRBD1
V gene: TRBV29-1
clone size: few
J gene: TRBJ2-6

CDR3 protein: CASSQGRGPLHQPQHF
CDR3 DNA: TGTGCCAGCAGCCAAGGGCGGGGCCCTTTACATCAGCCCCAGCATTTT
D gene: NA
V gene: TRBV4-2
clone size: NA
J gene: TRBJ1-5

CDR3 protein: CASSSPGQNYEQYF
CDR3 DNA: TGTGCCAGCAGCTCGCCGGGACAGAACTACGAGCAGTACTTC
D gene: TRBD1
V gene: TRBV5-4
clone size: few
J gene: TRBJ2-7

CDR3 protein: CSVEKGRGQGLDEQYF
CDR3 DNA: TGCAGCGTTGAAAAAGGTCGAGGGCAGGGGTTAGATGAGCAGTACTTC
D gene: NA
V gene: TRBV29-1
clone size: few
J gene: TRBJ2-7

CDR3 protein: CAITKQESYGYTF
CDR3 DNA: TGTGCCATCACGAAACAGGAGAGCTATGGCTACACCTTC
D gene: NA
V gene: TRBV10-3
clone size: NA
J gene: TRBJ1-2

CDR3 protein: CASRRAGTYEQYF
CDR3 DNA: TGTGCCAGCAGGCGCGCGGGGACCTACGAGCAGTACTTC
D gene: NA
V gene: TRBV27
clone size: NA
J gene: TRBJ2-7

CDR3 protein: CASSPPPGQETQYF
CDR3 DNA: TGTGCCAGCTCACCACCGCCAGGCCAAGAGACCCAGTACTTC
D gene: NA
V gene: TRBV18
clone size: few
J gene: TRBJ2-5

CDR3 protein: CASSLERGPETQYF
CDR3 DNA: TGTGCCAGCAGCTTAGAGCGGGGTCCAGAGACCCAGTACTTC
D gene: TRBD2
V gene: TRBV7-2
clone size: NA
J gene: TRBJ2-5

CDR3 protein: CASSVGALTDTQYF
CDR3 DNA: TGTGCCAGCAGCGTAGGAGCACTCACAGATACGCAGTATTTT
D gene: NA
V gene: TRBV9
clone size: NA
J gene: TRBJ2-3

CDR3 protein: CASSLTRQGRNTEAFF
CDR3 DNA: TGTGCCAGCAGCTTGACCAGACAGGGACGGAACACTGAAGCTTTCTTT
D gene: TRBD1
V gene: TRBV5-5
clone size: few
J gene: TRBJ1-1

CDR3 protein: CASSTGREGHDEQYF
CDR3 DNA: TGTGCCAGCAGCACGGGACGGGAGGGCCACGACGAGCAGTACTTC
D gene: TRBD2
V gene: TRBV2
clone size: NA
J gene: TRBJ2-7

CDR3 protein: CASSEREVTEAFF
CDR3 DNA: TGTGCCAGCAGTGAGAGGGAAGTTACTGAAGCTTTCTTT
D gene: NA
V gene: TRBV2
clone size: few
J gene: TRBJ1-1

CDR3 protein: CAWSVSTEAFF
CDR3 DNA: TGTGCCTGGAGTGTGAGCACTGAAGCTTTCTTT
D gene: NA
V gene: TRBV30
clone size: NA
J gene: TRBJ1-1

CDR3 protein: CAWSVNSSPLHF
CDR3 DNA: TGTGCCTGGAGTGTAAACTCTTCACCCCTCCACTTT
D gene: NA
V gene: TRBV30
clone size: few
J gene: TRBJ1-6

CDR3 protein: CASSSKDRGDEKLFF
CDR3 DNA: TGTGCCAGCAGCTCAAAGGACAGGGGTGATGAAAAACTGTTTTTT
D gene: TRBD1
V gene: TRBV5-6
clone size: NA
J gene: TRBJ1-4

CDR3 protein: CASSLEQRRTEAFF
CDR3 DNA: TGCGCCAGCAGCTTGGAACAGAGAAGGACTGAAGCTTTCTTT
D gene: NA
V gene: TRBV5-1
clone size: few
J gene: TRBJ1-1

CDR3 protein: CASSQEERGGTDTQYF
CDR3 DNA: TGTGCCAGCAGCCAAGAGGAGCGGGGGGGCACAGATACGCAGTATTTT
D gene: TRBD2
V gene: TRBV4-2
clone size: NA
J gene: TRBJ2-3

CDR3 protein: CASSPEGGQANEQYF
CDR3 DNA: TGTGCCAGCAGCCCCGAGGGGGGACAGGCCAACGAGCAGTACTTC
D gene: TRBD1
V gene: TRBV7-9
clone size: NA
J gene: TRBJ2-7

CDR3 protein: CASSQDYSGANVLTF
CDR3 DNA: TGTGCCAGCAGCCAAGACTATTCTGGGGCCAACGTCCTGACTTTC
D gene: NA
V gene: TRBV14
clone size: NA
J gene: TRBJ2-6

CDR3 protein: CAWSNQGSEAFF
CDR3 DNA: TGTGCCTGGAGCAATCAGGGATCTGAAGCTTTCTTT
D gene: NA
V gene: TRBV30
clone size: NA
J gene: TRBJ1-1

CDR3 protein: CASSLEGSGRINEQFF
CDR3 DNA: TGCGCCAGCAGCTTGGAAGGTAGCGGGAGAATAAATGAGCAGTTCTTC
D gene: TRBD2
V gene: TRBV5-1
clone size: few
J gene: TRBJ2-1

CDR3 protein: CARRTGDQPQHF
CDR3 DNA: TGTGCCAGGAGGACAGGGGATCAGCCCCAGCATTTT
D gene: TRBD1
V gene: TRBV10-3
clone size: few
J gene: TRBJ1-5